This TCR beta chain stems from a study of monozygotic twins with inflammatory bowel disease. The CDR3 is made up of 13 amino acids. CDR1 and CDR2 (germline): SGHDT, YYEEEE. Points from the study as a whole: For IBD, no single strong associated signal or clonotype was supported. It was in IBD patients that TCRbeta diversity (inverse Simpson) was lower than in healthy co-twins.

Note on this clonotype: The antigen is not known.

TCRdb reprocessed the 5' RACE reads and reports one entry per CDR3 protein, with no DNA. Found here are roughly 300,000 distinct CDR3 sequences; the top ten clones hold over 5%. Sequenced material: blood. The V call is TRBV5-6, the J call TRBJ2-5. This receptor was taken from a human donor with ulcerative colitis or Crohn's disease, or a healthy co-twin of an affected twin (not recorded which). CDR3 amino acids: CASSLLSLETQYF.